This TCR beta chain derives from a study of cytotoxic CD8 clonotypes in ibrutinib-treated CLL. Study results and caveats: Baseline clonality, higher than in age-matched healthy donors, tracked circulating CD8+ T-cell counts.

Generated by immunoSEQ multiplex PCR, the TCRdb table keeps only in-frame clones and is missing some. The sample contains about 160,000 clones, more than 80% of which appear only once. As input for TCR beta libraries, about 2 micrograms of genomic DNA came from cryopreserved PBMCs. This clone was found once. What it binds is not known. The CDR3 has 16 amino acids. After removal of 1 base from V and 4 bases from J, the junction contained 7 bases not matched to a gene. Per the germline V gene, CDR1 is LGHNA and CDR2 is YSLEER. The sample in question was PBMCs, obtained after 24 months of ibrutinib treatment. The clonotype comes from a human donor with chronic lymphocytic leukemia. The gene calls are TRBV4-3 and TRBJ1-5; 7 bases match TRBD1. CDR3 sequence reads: CASSQGAQGGNQPQHF. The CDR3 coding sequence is TGCGCCAGCAGCCAAGGGGCCCAGGGGGGAAATCAGCCCCAGCATTTT.